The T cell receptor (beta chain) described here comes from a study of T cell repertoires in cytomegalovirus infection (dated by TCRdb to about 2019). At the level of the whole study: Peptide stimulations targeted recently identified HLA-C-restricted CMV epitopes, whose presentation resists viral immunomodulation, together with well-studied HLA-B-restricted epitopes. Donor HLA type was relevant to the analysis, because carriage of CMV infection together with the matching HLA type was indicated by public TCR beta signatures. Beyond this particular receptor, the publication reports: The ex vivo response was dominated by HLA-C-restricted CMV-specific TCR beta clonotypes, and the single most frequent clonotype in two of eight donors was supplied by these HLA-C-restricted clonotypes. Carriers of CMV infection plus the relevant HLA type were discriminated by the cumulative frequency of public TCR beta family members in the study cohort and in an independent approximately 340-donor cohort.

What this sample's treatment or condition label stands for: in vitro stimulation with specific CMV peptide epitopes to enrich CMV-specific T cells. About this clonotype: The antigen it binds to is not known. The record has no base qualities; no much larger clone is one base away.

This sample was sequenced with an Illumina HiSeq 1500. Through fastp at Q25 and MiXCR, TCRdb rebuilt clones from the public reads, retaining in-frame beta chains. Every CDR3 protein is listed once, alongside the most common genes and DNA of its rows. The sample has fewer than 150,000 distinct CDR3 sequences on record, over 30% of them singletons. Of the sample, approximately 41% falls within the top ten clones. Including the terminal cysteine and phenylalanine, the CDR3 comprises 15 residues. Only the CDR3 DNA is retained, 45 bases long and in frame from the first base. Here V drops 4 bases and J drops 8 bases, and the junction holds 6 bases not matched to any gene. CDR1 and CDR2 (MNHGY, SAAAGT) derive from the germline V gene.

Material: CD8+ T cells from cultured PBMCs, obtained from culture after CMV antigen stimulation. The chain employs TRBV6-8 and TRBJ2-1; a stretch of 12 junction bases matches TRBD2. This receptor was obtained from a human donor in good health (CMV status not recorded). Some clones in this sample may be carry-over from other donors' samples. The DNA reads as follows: TGTGCCAGCAGTTTGACTAGCGGGGGTACCGATGAGCAGTTCTTC. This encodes CASSLTSGGTDEQFF.